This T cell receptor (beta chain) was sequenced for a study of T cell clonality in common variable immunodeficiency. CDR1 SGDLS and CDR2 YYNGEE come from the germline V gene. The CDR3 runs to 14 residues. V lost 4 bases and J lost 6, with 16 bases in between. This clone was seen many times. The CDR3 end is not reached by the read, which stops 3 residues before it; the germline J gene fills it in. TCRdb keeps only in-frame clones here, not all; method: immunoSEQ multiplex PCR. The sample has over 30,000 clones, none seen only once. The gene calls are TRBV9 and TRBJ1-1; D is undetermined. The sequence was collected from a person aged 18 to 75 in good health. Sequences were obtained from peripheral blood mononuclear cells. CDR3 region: CASSPHPNQAEAFF. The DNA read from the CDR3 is TGTGCCAGCAGCCCCCATCCCAATCAGGCTGAA.